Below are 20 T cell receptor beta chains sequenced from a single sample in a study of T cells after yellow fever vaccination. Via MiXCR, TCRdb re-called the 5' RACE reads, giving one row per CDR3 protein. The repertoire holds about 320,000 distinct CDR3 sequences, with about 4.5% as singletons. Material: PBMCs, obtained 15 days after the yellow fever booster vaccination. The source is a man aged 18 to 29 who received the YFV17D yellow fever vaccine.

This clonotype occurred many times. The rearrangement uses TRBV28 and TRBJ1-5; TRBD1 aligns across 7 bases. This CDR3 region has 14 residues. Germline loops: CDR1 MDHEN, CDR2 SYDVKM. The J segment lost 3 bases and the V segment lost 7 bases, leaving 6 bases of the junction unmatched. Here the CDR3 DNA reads TGTGCCAGCAATCGGGACAGTCTCAATCAGCCCCAGCATTTT. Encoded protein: CASNRDSLNQPQHF.

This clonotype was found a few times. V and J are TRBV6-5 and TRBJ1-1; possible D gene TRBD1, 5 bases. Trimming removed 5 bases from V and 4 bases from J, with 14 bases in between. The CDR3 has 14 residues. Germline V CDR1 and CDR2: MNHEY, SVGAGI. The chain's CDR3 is CASSQRGGRTEAFF. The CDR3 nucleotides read TGTGCCAGCAGTCAACGGGGGGGTCGCACTGAAGCTTTCTTT.

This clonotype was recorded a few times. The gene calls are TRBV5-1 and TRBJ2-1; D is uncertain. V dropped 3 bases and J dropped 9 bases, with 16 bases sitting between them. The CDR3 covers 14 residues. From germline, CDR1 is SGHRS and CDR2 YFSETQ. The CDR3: CASSSEQYKGEQFF. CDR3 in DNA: TGCGCCAGCAGCTCAGAACAGTACAAAGGTGAGCAGTTCTTC.

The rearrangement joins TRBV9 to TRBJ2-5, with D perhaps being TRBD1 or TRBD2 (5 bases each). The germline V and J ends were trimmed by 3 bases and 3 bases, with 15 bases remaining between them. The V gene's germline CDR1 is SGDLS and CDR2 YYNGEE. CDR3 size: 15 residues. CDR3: CASSEGPRGEETQYF. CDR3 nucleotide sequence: TGTGCCAGCAGCGAGGGCCCTCGAGGGGAAGAGACCCAGTACTTC.

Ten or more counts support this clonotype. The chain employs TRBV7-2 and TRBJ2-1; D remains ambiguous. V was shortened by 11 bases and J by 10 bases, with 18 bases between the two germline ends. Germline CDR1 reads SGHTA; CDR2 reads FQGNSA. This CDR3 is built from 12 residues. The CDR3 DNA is TGTGCCGGATCCGGGCCCCAGGCCGAGCAGTTCTTC. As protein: CAGSGPQAEQFF.

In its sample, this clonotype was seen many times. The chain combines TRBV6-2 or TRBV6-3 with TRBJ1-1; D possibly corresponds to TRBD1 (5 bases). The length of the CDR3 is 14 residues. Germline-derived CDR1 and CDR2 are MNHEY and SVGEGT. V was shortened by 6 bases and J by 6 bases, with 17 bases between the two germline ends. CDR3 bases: TGTGCCAGCAGCCATGACCCCAGGGCCCCTGAAGCTTTCTTT. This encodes CASSHDPRAPEAFF.

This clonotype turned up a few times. The CDR3 loop reads CATSVKARVGEQYF. Written as DNA, the CDR3 is TGTGCCACCAGCGTCAAGGCGCGTGTAGGCGAGCAGTACTTC. The rearrangement joins TRBV24-1 to TRBJ2-7; D remains unclear. V gave up 7 bases and J gave up 6 bases, with 18 bases separating them. CDR1 and CDR2 from the germline V gene are KGHDR and SFDVKD. This CDR3 spans 14 amino acids.

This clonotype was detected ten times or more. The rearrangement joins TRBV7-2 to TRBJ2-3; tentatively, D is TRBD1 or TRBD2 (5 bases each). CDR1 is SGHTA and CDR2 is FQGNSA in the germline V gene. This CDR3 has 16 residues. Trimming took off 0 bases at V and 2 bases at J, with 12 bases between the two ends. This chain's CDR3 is CASSLATDYPTDTQYF. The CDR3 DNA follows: TGTGCCAGCAGCTTAGCGACAGACTACCCCACAGATACGCAGTATTTT.

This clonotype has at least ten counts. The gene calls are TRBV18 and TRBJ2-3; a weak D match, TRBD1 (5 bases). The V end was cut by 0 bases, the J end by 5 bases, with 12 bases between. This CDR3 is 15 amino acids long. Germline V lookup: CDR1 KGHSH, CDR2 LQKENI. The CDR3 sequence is CASSPPGLTGDTQYF. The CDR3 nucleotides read TGTGCCAGCTCACCACCCGGGTTAACAGGAGATACGCAGTATTTT.

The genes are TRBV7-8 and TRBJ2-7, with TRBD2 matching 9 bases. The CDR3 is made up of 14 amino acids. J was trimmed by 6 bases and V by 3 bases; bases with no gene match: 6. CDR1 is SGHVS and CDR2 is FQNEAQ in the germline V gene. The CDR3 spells CASSFSGSYTEQYF. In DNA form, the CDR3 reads TGTGCCAGCAGCTTTAGCGGGAGCTATACCGAGCAGTACTTC. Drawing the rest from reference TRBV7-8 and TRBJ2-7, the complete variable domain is GAGVSQSPRYKVAKRGQDVALRCDPISGHVSLFWYQQALGQGPEFLTYFQNEAQLDKSGLPSDRFFAERPEGSVSTLKIQRTQQEDSAVYLCASSFSGSYTEQYFGPGTRLTVT.

This CDR3 is CASRRKGNGGNTIYF. CDR3 in DNA: TGTGCCAGCAGAAGAAAGGGGAATGGCGGAAACACCATATATTTT. The chain carries TRBV7-2 and TRBJ1-3; TRBD1 might be the D (5 bases). The CDR3 consists of 15 residues. With 6 bases removed from V and 4 bases from J, the gap between germline ends came to 16 bases. Germline CDR1 and CDR2: SGHTA and FQGNSA.

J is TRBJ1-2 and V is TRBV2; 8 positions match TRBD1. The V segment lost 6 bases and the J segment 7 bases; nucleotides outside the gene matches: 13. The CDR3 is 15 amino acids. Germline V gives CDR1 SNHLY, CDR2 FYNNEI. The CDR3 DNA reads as TGTGCCAGCAGGGTGTTGGCAGGGGGCATCGGTGGCTACACCTTC. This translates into CASRVLAGGIGGYTF.

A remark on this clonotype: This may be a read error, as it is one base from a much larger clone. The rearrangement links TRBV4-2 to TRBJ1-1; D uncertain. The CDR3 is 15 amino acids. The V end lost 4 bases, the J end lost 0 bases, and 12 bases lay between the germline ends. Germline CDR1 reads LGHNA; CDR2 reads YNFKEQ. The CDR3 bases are TGTGCCAGCAGCCGAGCTTGGGAGATGAACACTGAAGCTTTCTTT. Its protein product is CASSRAWEMNTEAFF.

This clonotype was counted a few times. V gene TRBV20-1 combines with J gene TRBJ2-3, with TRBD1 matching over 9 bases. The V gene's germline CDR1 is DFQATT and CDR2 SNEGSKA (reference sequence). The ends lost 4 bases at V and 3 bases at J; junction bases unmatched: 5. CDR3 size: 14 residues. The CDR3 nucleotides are TGCAGTGCTACCGGACAGGGGCGAACAGATACGCAGTATTTT. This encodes CSATGQGRTDTQYF.

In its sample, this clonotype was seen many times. The CDR3 spells CSVEKALPEQFF. In DNA, the CDR3 is TGCAGCGTTGAAAAGGCGTTGCCTGAGCAGTTCTTC. The V and J genes are TRBV29-1 and TRBJ2-1; D is ambiguous. V shed 2 bases and J shed 9 bases, with 11 bases lying between them. The CDR3 loop spans 12 amino acids. CDR1 is SQVTM and CDR2 is ANQGSEA in the germline V gene.

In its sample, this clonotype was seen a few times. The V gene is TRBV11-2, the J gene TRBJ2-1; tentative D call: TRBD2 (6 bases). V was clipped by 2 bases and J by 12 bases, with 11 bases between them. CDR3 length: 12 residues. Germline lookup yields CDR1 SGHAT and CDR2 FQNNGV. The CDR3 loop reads CASSLNWDSQFF. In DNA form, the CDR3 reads TGTGCCAGCAGCTTAAATTGGGACTCGCAGTTCTTC.

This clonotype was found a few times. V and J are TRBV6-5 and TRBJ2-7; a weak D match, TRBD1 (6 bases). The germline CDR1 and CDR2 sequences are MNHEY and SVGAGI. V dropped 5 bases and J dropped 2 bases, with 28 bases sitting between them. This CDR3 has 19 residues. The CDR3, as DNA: TGTGCCAGCAGTCGACGATGGGGGCAGGACAGCGCCAGGACCTACGAGCAGTACTTC. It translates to CASSRRWGQDSARTYEQYF.

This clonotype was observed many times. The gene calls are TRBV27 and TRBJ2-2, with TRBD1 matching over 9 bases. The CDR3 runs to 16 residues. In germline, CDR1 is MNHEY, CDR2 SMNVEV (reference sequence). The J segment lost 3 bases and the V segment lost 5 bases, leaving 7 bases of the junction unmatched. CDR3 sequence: CASSPDRGWYTGELFF. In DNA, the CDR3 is TGTGCCAGCAGTCCCGACAGGGGGTGGTACACCGGGGAGCTGTTTTTT.

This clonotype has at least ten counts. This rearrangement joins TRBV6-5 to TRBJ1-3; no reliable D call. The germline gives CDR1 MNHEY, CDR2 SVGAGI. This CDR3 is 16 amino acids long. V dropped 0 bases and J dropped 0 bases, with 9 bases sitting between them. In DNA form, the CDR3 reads TGTGCCAGCAGTTACTCGACGGGCAGCTCTGGAAACACCATATATTTT. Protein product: CASSYSTGSSGNTIYF.

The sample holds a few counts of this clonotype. CDR3 amino acids: CASSQDQEVNTEAFF. The CDR3 bases are TGCGCCAGCAGCCAAGATCAGGAGGTGAACACTGAAGCTTTCTTT. J is TRBJ1-1 and V is TRBV4-3; D unclear. Per germline, CDR1 LGHNA and CDR2 YSLEER. This CDR3 contains 15 residues. Trimming pared 0 bases from V and 0 bases from J, leaving 8 bases between.